This T cell receptor beta chain was sequenced for a study of T cell repertoires in cytomegalovirus infection. MiXCR was run by TCRdb on the reads, yielding one entry per CDR3 protein. The repertoire holds more than 200,000 distinct CDR3 sequences, with roughly 9.1% as singletons. This clonotype has at least ten counts. CDR3 length: 14 amino acids. The junction had 9 bases not matched to a gene; V was cut back by 5 bases and J by 8 bases. The TCR originated in a human donor in good health (CMV status not recorded). Some clones in this sample may be carry-over from other donors' samples. The genes are TRBV12-3 or TRBV12-4 and TRBJ2-4; 7 nucleotides line up with TRBD1. Source material: PBMCs. In DNA, the CDR3 is TGTGCCAGCAGTCAGCGACAGGGTTCGCACATTCAGTACTTC. Its protein product is CASSQRQGSHIQYF.